This TCR beta chain was identified in a study of CD4+ T cells in melanoma. This table comes from immunoSEQ multiplex PCR, and its TCRdb copy is limited to in-frame clones, with some not included. The sample yields some 110,000 clones, 92% seen once. The specimen was peripheral blood. The clonotype comes from a human donor with melanoma.

Here the CDR3 DNA reads TGTGCCAGCAGCTTGGCACTAGCGGGCTACGAGCAGTACTTC. Translation: CASSLALAGYEQYF. The chain uses TRBV5-6 and TRBJ2-7; 9 nucleotides align to TRBD2. The CDR3 extends over 14 amino acids. With 0 bases clipped from V and 3 bases from J, the junction kept 1 base outside the gene matches. CDR1 is SGHDT and CDR2 is YYEEEE in the germline V gene.